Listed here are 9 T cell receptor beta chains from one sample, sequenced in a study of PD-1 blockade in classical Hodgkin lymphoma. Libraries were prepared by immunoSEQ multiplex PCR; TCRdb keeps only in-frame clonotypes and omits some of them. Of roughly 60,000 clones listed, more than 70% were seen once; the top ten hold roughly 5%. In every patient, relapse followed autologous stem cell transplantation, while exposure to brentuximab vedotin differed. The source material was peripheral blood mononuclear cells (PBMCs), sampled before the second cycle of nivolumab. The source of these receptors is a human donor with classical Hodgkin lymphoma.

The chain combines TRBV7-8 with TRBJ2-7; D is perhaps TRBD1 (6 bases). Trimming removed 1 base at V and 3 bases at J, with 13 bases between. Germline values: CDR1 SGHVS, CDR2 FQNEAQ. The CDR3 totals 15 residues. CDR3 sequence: CASSLVQGTGYEQYF. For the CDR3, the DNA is TGTGCCAGCAGCTTAGTCCAGGGGACGGGCTACGAGCAGTACTTC. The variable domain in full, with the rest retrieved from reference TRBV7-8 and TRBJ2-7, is GAGVSQSPRYKVAKRGQDVALRCDPISGHVSLFWYQQALGQGPEFLTYFQNEAQLDKSGLPSDRFFAERPEGSVSTLKIQRTQQEDSAVYLCASSLVQGTGYEQYFGPGTRLTVT.

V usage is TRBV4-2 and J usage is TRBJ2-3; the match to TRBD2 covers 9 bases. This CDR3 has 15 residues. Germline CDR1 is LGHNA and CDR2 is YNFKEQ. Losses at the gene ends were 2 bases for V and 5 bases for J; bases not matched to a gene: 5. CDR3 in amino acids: CASSQKRGAEDTQYF. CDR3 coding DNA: TGTGCCAGCAGCCAAAAGCGGGGGGCAGAAGATACGCAGTATTTT.

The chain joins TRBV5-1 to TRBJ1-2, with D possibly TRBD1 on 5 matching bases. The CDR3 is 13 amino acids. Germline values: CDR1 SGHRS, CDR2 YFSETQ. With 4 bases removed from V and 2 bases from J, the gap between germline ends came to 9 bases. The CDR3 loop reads CASSPGLNYGYTF. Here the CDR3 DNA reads TGCGCCAGCAGCCCGGGACTAAACTATGGCTACACCTTC. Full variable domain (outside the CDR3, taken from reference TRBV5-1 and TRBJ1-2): KAGVTQTPRYLIKTRGQQVTLSCSPISGHRSVSWYQQTPGQGLQFLFEYFSETQRNKGNFPGRFSGRQFSNSRSEMNVSTLELGDSALYLCASSPGLNYGYTFGSGTRLTVV.

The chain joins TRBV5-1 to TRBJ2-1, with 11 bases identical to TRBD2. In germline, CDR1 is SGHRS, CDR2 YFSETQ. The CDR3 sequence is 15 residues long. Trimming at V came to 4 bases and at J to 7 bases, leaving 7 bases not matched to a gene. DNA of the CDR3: TGCGCCAGCAGCATTCTAGCGGGGGGCGGGAATGAGCAGTTCTTC. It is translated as CASSILAGGGNEQFF. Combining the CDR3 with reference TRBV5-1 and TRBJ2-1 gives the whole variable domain KAGVTQTPRYLIKTRGQQVTLSCSPISGHRSVSWYQQTPGQGLQFLFEYFSETQRNKGNFPGRFSGRQFSNSRSEMNVSTLELGDSALYLCASSILAGGGNEQFFGPGTRLTVL.

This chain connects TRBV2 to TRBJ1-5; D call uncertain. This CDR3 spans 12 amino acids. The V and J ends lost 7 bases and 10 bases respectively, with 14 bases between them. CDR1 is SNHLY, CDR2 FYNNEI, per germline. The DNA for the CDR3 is TGTGCCAGCACCCCGGGCAGTCTACCCCAGCATTTT. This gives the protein CASTPGSLPQHF. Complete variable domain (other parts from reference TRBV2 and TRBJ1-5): EPEVTQTPSHQVTQMGQEVILRCVPISNHLYFYWYRQILGQKVEFLVSFYNNEISEKSEIFDDQFSVERPDGSNFTLKIRSTKLEDSAMYFCASTPGSLPQHFGDGTRLSIL.

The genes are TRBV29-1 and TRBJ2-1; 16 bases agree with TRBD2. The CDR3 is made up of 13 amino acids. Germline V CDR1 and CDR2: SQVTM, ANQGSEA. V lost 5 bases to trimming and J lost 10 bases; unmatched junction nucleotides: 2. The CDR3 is CSVKGLAGGEQFF. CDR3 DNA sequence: TGCAGCGTTAAGGGACTAGCGGGGGGGGAGCAGTTCTTC.

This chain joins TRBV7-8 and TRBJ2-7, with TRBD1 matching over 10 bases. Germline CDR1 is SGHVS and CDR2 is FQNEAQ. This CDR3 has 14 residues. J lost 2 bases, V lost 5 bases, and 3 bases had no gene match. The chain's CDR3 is CASSRTGGTYEQYF. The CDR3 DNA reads TGTGCCAGCAGCCGGACAGGGGGGACCTACGAGCAGTACTTC. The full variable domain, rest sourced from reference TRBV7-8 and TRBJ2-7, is GAGVSQSPRYKVAKRGQDVALRCDPISGHVSLFWYQQALGQGPEFLTYFQNEAQLDKSGLPSDRFFAERPEGSVSTLKIQRTQQEDSAVYLCASSRTGGTYEQYFGPGTRLTVT.

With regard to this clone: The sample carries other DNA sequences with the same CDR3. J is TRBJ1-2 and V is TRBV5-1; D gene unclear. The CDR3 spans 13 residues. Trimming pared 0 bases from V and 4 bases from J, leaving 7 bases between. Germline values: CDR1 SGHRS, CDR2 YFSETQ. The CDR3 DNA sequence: TGCGCCAGCAGCTTGGACAGCTCCTATGGCTACACCTTC. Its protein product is CASSLDSSYGYTF.

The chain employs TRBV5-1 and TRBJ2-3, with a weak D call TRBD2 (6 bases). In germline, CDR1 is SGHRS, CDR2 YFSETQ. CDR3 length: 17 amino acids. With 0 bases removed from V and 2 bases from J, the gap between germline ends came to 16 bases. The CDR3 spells CASSLEQERAYTDTQYF. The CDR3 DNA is TGCGCCAGCAGCTTGGAACAGGAGCGGGCTTACACAGATACGCAGTATTTT.